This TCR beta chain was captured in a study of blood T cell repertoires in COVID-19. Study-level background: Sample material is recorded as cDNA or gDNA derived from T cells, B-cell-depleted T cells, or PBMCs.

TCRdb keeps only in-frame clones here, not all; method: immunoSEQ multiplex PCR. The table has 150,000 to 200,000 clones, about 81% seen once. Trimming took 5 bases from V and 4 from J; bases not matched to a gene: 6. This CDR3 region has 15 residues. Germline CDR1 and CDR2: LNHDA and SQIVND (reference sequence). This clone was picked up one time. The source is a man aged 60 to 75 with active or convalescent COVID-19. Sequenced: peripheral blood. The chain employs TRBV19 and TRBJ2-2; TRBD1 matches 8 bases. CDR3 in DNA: TGTGCCAGTAGTTTAGGACAGGGTGTCACCGGGGAGCTGTTTTTT. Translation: CASSLGQGVTGELFF.